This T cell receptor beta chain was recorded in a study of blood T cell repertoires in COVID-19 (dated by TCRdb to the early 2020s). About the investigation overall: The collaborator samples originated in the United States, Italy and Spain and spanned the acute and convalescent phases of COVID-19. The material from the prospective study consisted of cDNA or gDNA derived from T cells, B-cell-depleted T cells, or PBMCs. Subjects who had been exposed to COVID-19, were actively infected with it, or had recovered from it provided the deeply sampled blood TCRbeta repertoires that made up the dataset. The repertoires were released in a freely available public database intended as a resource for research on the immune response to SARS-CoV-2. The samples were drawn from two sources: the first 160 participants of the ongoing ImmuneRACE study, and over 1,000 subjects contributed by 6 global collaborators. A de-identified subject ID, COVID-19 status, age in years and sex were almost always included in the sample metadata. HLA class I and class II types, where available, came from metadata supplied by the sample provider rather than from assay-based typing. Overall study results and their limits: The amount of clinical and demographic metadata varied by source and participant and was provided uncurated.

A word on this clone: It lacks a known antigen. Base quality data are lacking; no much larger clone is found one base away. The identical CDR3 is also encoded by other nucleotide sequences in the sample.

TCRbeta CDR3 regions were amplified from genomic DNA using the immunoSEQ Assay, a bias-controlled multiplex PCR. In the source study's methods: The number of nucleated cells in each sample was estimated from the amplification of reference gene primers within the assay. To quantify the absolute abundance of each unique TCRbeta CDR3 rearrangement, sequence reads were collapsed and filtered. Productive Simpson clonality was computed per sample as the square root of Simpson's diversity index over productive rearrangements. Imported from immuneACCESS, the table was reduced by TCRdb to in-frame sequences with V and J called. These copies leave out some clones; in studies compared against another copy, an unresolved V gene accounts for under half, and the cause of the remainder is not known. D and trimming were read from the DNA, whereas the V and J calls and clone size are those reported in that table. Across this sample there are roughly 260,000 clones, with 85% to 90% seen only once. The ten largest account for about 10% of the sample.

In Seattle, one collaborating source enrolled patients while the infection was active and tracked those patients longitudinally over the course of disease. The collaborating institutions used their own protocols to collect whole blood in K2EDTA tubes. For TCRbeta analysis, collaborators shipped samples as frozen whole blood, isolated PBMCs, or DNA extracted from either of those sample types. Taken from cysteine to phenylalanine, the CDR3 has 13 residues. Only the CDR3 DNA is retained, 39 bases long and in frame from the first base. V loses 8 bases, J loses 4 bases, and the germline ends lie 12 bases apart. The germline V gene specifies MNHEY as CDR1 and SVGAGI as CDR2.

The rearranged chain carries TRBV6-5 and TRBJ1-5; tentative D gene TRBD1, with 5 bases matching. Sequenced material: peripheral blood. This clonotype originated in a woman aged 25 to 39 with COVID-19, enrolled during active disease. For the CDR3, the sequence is CASGTGGNQPQHF. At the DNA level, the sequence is TGTGCCAGCGGCACGGGGGGGAATCAGCCCCAGCATTTT.